This passage covers 2 T cell receptor beta chains from one sample sequenced in a study of blood T cell repertoires in COVID-19. Using immunoSEQ multiplex PCR, the repertoire was profiled, and TCRdb retains in-frame clones only, with some absent. The repertoire has about 230,000 clones, approximately 85% of them found once; the top ten carry approximately 0.89%. Sequenced sample: peripheral blood. All receptors come from a man aged 40-55 years with acute or convalescent COVID-19.

This clone was recorded a few times. The chain carries TRBV7-9 and TRBJ2-7, with 10 bases matching TRBD1. The CDR3 sequence is 13 residues long. Germline V gene lookup returns CDR1 SEHNR and CDR2 FQNEAQ (reference sequence). V gave up 7 bases and J gave up 7 bases; unmatched junction bases: 7. The CDR3 protein is CASNLPGQGEQYF. In DNA form, the CDR3 reads TGTGCCAGCAACCTACCGGGACAGGGGGAGCAGTACTTC.

The chain recombines TRBV29-1 with TRBJ1-5, with D possibly matching TRBD1 (5 bases). The CDR3 has 13 amino acids. CDR1 is SQVTM and CDR2 is ANQGSEA in the germline V gene. The V and J ends lost 3 bases and 3 bases respectively, with 9 bases between them. The CDR3 DNA reads as TGCAGCGTTGAGGCAGGGAACAATCAGCCCCAGCATTTT. Protein product: CSVEAGNNQPQHF.